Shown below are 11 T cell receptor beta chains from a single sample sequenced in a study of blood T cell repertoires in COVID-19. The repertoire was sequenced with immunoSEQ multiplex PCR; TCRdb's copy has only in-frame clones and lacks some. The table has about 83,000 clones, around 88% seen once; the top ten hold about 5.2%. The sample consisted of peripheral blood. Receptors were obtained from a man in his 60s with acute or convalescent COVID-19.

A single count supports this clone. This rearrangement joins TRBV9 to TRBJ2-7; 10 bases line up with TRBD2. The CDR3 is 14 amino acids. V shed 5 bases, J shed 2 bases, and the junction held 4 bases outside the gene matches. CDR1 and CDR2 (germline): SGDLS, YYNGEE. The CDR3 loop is CASSPSGGPYEQYF. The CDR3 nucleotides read TGTGCCAGCAGTCCTAGCGGGGGCCCCTACGAGCAGTACTTC. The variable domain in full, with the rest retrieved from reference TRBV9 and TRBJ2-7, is DSGVTQTPKHLITATGQRVTLRCSPRSGDLSVYWYQQSLDQGLQFLIQYYNGEERAKGNILERFSAQQFPDLHSELNLSSLELGDSALYFCASSPSGGPYEQYFGPGTRLTVT.

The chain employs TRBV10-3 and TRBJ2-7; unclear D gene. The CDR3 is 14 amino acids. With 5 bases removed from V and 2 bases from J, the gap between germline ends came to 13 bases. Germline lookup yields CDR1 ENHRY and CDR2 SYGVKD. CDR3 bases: TGTGCCATCAGTTTGTCAGATTTGACCTACGAGCAGTACTTC. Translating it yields CAISLSDLTYEQYF.

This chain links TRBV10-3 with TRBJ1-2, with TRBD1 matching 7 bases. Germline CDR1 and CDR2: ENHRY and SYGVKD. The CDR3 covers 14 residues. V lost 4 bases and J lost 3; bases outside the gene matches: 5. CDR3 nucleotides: TGTGCCATCAGTGTCAACCAGGGGGACTATGGCTACACCTTC. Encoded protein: CAISVNQGDYGYTF.

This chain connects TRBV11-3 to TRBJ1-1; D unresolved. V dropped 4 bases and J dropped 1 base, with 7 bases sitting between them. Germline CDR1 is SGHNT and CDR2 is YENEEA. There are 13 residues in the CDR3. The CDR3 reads CASSSYGNTEAFF. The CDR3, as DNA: TGTGCCAGCAGCTCCTACGGGAACACTGAAGCTTTCTTT. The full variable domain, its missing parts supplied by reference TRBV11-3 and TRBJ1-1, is EAGVVQSPRYKIIEKKQPVAFWCNPISGHNTLYWYLQNLGQGPELLIRYENEEAVDDSQLPKDRFSAERLKGVDSTLKIQPAELGDSAVYLCASSSYGNTEAFFGQGTRLTVV.

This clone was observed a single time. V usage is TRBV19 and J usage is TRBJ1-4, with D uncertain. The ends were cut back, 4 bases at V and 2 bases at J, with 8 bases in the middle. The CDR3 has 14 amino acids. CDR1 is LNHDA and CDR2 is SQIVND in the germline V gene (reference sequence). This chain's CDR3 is CASSTGSTNEKLFF. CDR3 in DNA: TGTGCCAGTAGTACAGGCAGTACTAATGAAAAACTGTTTTTT.

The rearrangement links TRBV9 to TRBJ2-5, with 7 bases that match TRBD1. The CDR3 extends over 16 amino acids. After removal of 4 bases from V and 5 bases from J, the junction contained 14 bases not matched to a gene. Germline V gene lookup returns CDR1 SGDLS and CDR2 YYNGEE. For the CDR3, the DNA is TGTGCCAGCAGCTCCGGCGAAGGGGGCTGGGGGGAGACCCAGTACTTC. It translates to CASSSGEGGWGETQYF.

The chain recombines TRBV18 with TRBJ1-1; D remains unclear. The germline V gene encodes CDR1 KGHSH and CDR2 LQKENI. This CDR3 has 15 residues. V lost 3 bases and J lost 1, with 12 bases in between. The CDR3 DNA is TGTGCCAGCTCACCGACCCAAGAGGGGAACACTGAAGCTTTCTTT. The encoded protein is CASSPTQEGNTEAFF.

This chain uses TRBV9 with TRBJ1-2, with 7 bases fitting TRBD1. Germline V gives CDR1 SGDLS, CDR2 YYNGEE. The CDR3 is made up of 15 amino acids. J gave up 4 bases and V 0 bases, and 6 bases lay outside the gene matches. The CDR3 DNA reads TGTGCCAGCAGCGTAGAGGAAGGGGGCGTCTATGGCTACACCTTC. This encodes CASSVEEGGVYGYTF.

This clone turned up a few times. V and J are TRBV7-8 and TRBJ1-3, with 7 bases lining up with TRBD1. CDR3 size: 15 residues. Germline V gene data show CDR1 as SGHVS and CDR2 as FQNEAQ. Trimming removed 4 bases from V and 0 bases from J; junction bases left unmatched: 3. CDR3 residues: CASSSGQNSGNTIYF. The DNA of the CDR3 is TGTGCCAGCAGCTCGGGACAGAACTCTGGAAACACCATATATTTT.

DNA for the CDR3: TGTGCCAGTAGTATTGAGGTAGGCGGAAAACTGTTTTTT. It translates to CASSIEVGGKLFF. The chain couples TRBV19 to TRBJ1-4; D gene uncertain. Germline V gene lookup returns CDR1 LNHDA and CDR2 SQIVND (reference sequence). The germline V and J ends were trimmed by 3 bases and 10 bases, with 12 bases remaining between them. The CDR3 has 13 amino acids.

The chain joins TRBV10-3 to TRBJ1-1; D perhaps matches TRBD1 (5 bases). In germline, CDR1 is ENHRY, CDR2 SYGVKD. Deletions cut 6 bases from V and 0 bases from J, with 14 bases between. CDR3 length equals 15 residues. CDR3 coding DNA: TGTGCCATCAGCGCAGACAGTTACCTGAACACTGAAGCTTTCTTT. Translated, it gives CAISADSYLNTEAFF.